This passage covers 13 T cell receptor beta chains from one sample sequenced in a study of blood T cell repertoires in COVID-19. Here immunoSEQ multiplex PCR was the method, and the copy in TCRdb shows in-frame clones only, minus some. Here the sample spans over 600,000 clones, around 90% being singletons. Sequenced material: peripheral blood. These receptor sequences come from a woman aged 18-29 years with acute or convalescent COVID-19.

The V call is TRBV9, the J call TRBJ2-2; 7 bases line up with TRBD2. Germline V lookup: CDR1 SGDLS, CDR2 YYNGEE. This CDR3 comprises 15 residues. J was trimmed by 6 bases and V by 0 bases; bases with no gene match: 5. CDR3 loop: CASSVDPGRAGELFF. In DNA form, the CDR3 reads TGTGCCAGCAGCGTAGACCCAGGGAGGGCCGGGGAGCTGTTTTTT.

J is TRBJ2-7 and V is TRBV5-6, with TRBD2 matching over 9 bases. Germline assignment: CDR1 SGHDT and CDR2 YYEEEE. With 1 base clipped from V and 6 bases from J, the junction kept 5 bases outside the gene matches. There are 14 residues in the CDR3. The CDR3 nucleotides read TGTGCCAGCAGCTTGCTCCCTAGCGGGGCCGAGCAGTACTTC. Amino acids: CASSLLPSGAEQYF.

The rearrangement links TRBV9 to TRBJ2-5; maybe TRBD2 (7 bases). Germline values: CDR1 SGDLS, CDR2 YYNGEE. This CDR3 has 17 residues. Trimming removed 3 bases at V and 5 bases at J, with 23 bases between. CDR3 in amino acids: CASSAGGGGTLAETQYF. The CDR3 nucleotides read TGTGCCAGCAGCGCTGGGGGCGGGGGAACCCTTGCGGAGACCCAGTACTTC. Full variable domain (remainder filled in from reference TRBV9 and TRBJ2-5): DSGVTQTPKHLITATGQRVTLRCSPRSGDLSVYWYQQSLDQGLQFLIQYYNGEERAKGNILERFSAQQFPDLHSELNLSSLELGDSALYFCASSAGGGGTLAETQYFGPGTRLLVL.

This clone was recorded only once. The CDR3 region is CASSTTGTNYGYTF. DNA of the CDR3: TGTGCCAGCAGCACGACCGGGACTAACTATGGCTACACCTTC. The genes are TRBV7-9 and TRBJ1-2; unclear D gene. Trimming pared 5 bases from V and 0 bases from J, leaving 10 bases between. Germline assignment: CDR1 SEHNR and CDR2 FQNEAQ (reference sequence). The CDR3 totals 14 residues. Variable domain in full (rest from reference TRBV7-9 and TRBJ1-2): DTGVSQNPRHKITKRGQNVTFRCDPISEHNRLYWYRQTLGQGPEFLTYFQNEAQLEKSRLLSDRFSAERPKGSFSTLEIQRTEQGDSAMYLCASSTTGTNYGYTFGSGTRLTVV.

This rearrangement joins TRBV28 to TRBJ1-2; possible D gene TRBD1, 5 bases. V lost 7 bases and J lost 6, with 21 bases in between. The V gene's germline CDR1 is MDHEN and CDR2 SYDVKM. The CDR3 consists of 15 residues. The DNA for the CDR3 is TGTGCCAGCATGTTATTGGGGGGAGATCTCGATGGCTACACCTTC. Residues: CASMLLGGDLDGYTF.

This sequence joins TRBV7-2 and TRBJ2-1; 13 bases align to TRBD2. V trimming: 3 bases; J trimming: 8 bases; junction bases outside the gene matches: 7. There are 16 residues in the CDR3. CDR1 SGHTA and CDR2 FQGNSA come from the germline V gene. In DNA form, the CDR3 reads TGTGCCAGCAGCTTTCCGGGACTAGCGGGGTTGGATGAGCAGTTCTTC. Translated, it gives CASSFPGLAGLDEQFF.

Note on this clone: The sample has other DNA sequences that encode this CDR3 too. V and J are TRBV24-1 and TRBJ2-1, with TRBD1 matching 8 bases. Germline loops: CDR1 KGHDR, CDR2 SFDVKD. The CDR3 has 16 residues. After removal of 4 bases from V and 1 base from J, the junction contained 5 bases not matched to a gene. The CDR3 protein is CATSDQTGDSYNEQFF. In DNA form, the CDR3 reads TGTGCCACCAGTGACCAGACAGGGGATTCCTACAATGAGCAGTTCTTC.

This rearrangement joins TRBV6-2 or TRBV6-3 to TRBJ2-1, with D perhaps matching TRBD1 (6 bases). Germline-derived CDR1 and CDR2 are MNHEY and SVGEGT. V was clipped by 5 bases and J by 5 bases, with 16 bases between them. The CDR3 is 15 residues long. The DNA for the CDR3 is TGTGCCAGCAGTCCATTCGGACAGTCCAACAATGAGCAGTTCTTC. This translates into CASSPFGQSNNEQFF.

This clone was found a few times. CDR3 sequence: CARHLLNTEAFF. CDR3 in DNA: TGTGCCAGACACCTTCTGAACACTGAAGCTTTCTTT. The rearrangement links TRBV2 to TRBJ1-1; D is uncertain. Trimming shortened V by 9 bases and J by 0 bases, and 8 bases separated the two germline ends. The CDR3 has 12 residues. Looked up from germline, CDR1 is SNHLY and CDR2 is FYNNEI.

The CDR3 is CASSLVEAWNTEAFF. The DNA of the CDR3 is TGCGCCAGCAGCTTGGTAGAGGCATGGAACACTGAAGCTTTCTTT. The chain joins TRBV5-1 to TRBJ1-1; D remains ambiguous. V was pared by 0 bases and J by 1 base, with 10 bases between. CDR3 length: 15 residues. Germline V gene sequence: CDR1 SGHRS, CDR2 YFSETQ.

This clone was observed many times. The V call is TRBV5-8, the J call TRBJ1-1; 8 positions agree with TRBD1. Trimming took 4 bases from V and 4 from J; bases not matched to a gene: 15. Germline lookup yields CDR1 SGHTS and CDR2 YDEGEE. The CDR3 totals 17 residues. The CDR3 sequence: CASSTPAWTGRITEAFF. The CDR3 DNA reads TGTGCCAGCAGCACGCCAGCTTGGACAGGGCGCATCACTGAAGCTTTCTTT.

The chain employs TRBV2 and TRBJ2-7, with no clear D. Trimming removed 0 bases from V and 3 bases from J, with 3 bases in between. The CDR3 has 12 residues. Looked up from germline, CDR1 is SNHLY and CDR2 is FYNNEI. CDR3 region: CASSEAVYEQYF. In nucleotides, the CDR3 is TGTGCCAGCAGTGAAGCCGTCTACGAGCAGTACTTC. Using reference TRBV2 and TRBJ2-7 for the parts outside the CDR3, the full variable domain is EPEVTQTPSHQVTQMGQEVILRCVPISNHLYFYWYRQILGQKVEFLVSFYNNEISEKSEIFDDQFSVERPDGSNFTLKIRSTKLEDSAMYFCASSEAVYEQYFGPGTRLTVT.

The gene calls are TRBV29-1 and TRBJ1-2; D not certain. The CDR3 covers 10 residues. V was pared by 3 bases and J by 6 bases, with 5 bases between. Germline lookup yields CDR1 SQVTM and CDR2 ANQGSEA. In DNA, the CDR3 is TGCAGCGTTGACAGGAATGGCTACACCTTC. Translation gives CSVDRNGYTF.